This TCR beta chain was captured by sequencing in a study of monozygotic twins with inflammatory bowel disease. The CDR3 covers 13 residues. CDR1 MNHEY and CDR2 SMNVEV come from the germline V gene (reference sequence). Study observations and caveats: Healthy twins shared more clonotypes with others than IBD patients, most markedly active ones. Patients with IBD had less TCRbeta diversity (inverse Simpson) than their healthy co-twins.

There were roughly 3.5 ug of total RNA used for each TCR library. TCRdb reprocessed the 5' RACE reads and stores each CDR3 protein as one record, lacking DNA. Recorded for this sample: some 150,000 distinct CDR3 sequences. A note on this clonotype: Its matching antigen is unknown.

Unfractionated whole blood yielded total RNA, and T cells were not sorted. The clonotype comes from a human donor with ulcerative colitis or Crohn's disease, or a healthy co-twin of an affected twin (not recorded which). The specimen was blood. The chain is built from TRBV27 and TRBJ1-2. CDR3: CASSSRGNYGYTF.